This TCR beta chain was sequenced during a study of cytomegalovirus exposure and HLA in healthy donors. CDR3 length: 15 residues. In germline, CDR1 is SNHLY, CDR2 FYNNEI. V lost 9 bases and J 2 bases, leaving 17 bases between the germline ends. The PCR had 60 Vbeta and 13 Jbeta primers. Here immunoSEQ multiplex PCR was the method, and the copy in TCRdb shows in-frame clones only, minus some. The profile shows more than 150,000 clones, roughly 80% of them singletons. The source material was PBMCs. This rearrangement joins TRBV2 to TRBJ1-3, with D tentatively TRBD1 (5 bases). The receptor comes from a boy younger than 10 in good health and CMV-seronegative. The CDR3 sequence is CASEQESNPGNTIYF. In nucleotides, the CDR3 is TGTGCCAGTGAACAGGAGAGTAATCCTGGAAACACCATATATTTT.